These 27 T cell receptor beta chains originate from one sample sequenced in a study of T-cell reconstitution after alpha-beta-depleted transplantation in children. Molecular barcoding with unique molecular identifiers was used for the TCRbeta library. Using its own MiXCR run on the PCR reads, TCRdb lists one record per CDR3 protein. Of about 590,000 distinct CDR3 sequences listed, about an eighth are singletons. The specimen comprised PBMCs, mostly from graft donor cells, sampled 360 days after TCRalphabeta/CD19-depleted stem cell transplant. These receptor sequences come from a male patient aged 10-17 years who had a stem cell transplant for acute myeloid leukemia, so the T cells may come from the graft donor.

This rearrangement joins TRBV3-1 to TRBJ2-3, with 9 bases fitting TRBD2. The germline V gene encodes CDR1 LGHDT and CDR2 YNNKEL (reference sequence). The CDR3 runs to 15 residues. J was trimmed by 3 bases and V by 1 base; bases with no gene match: 2. The DNA of the CDR3 is TGTGCCAGCAGCCAAGCAACTAGCGGGACAGATACGCAGTATTTT. Translation: CASSQATSGTDTQYF.

The rearrangement joins TRBV14 to TRBJ2-7; possible D gene TRBD2, 5 bases. Germline V gene sequence: CDR1 SGHDN, CDR2 FVKESK. This CDR3 is built from 16 residues. The V end lost 0 bases, the J end lost 1 base, and 13 bases lay between the germline ends. The CDR3 nucleotides read TGTGCCAGCAGCCAAGACCGAGGGTTGTGGTCCTACGAGCAGTACTTC. Amino acids: CASSQDRGLWSYEQYF.

This clonotype was picked up many times. This chain connects TRBV20-1 to TRBJ2-3, with D possibly TRBD2 on 6 matching bases. Germline V lookup: CDR1 DFQATT, CDR2 SNEGSKA (reference sequence). This CDR3 has 15 residues. Deletions cut 4 bases from V and 2 bases from J, with 16 bases between. The CDR3 spells CSAIPFGGITDTQYF. CDR3 bases: TGCAGTGCTATACCCTTTGGGGGGATCACAGATACGCAGTATTTT.

The chain links TRBV5-6 to TRBJ2-6; the D is unclear. Germline V gene sequence: CDR1 SGHDT, CDR2 YYEEEE. The CDR3 extends over 13 amino acids. V was pared by 9 bases and J by 0 bases, with 7 bases between. Here the CDR3 reads CATCSSGANVLTF. CDR3 coding DNA: TGTGCCACCTGTAGCTCTGGGGCCAACGTCCTGACTTTC.

As concerns this clonotype: This may be a read error: a much more frequent sequence differs by one nucleotide. The rearrangement uses TRBV28 and TRBJ1-2, with TRBD1 identical over 7 bases. CDR1 and CDR2 (germline): MDHEN, SYDVKM. The CDR3 has 16 amino acids. CDR3 DNA: TGTTCCAGCCTTACCGGGACAGTCACCTCTAACTATGGCTACACCTTC. Translation gives CSSLTGTVTSNYGYTF.

This chain joins TRBV6-2 or TRBV6-3 and TRBJ1-5, with 8 positions matching TRBD1. Germline V lookup: CDR1 MNHEY, CDR2 SVGEGT. V was clipped by 2 bases and J by 3 bases; unmatched bases: 3. The CDR3 is 15 residues long. CDR3 DNA sequence: TGTGCCAGCAGTTACCGGACAGGGCCCAATCAGCCCCAGCATTTT. It yields the protein CASSYRTGPNQPQHF.

This clonotype was seen a handful of times. DNA for the CDR3: TGTGCCAGCAGGTCTGGGACAGCGGATGAGCAGTTCTTC. It encodes CASRSGTADEQFF. The chain recombines TRBV7-6 with TRBJ2-1; 7 bases align to TRBD1. The CDR3 runs to 13 residues. CDR1 is SGHVS, CDR2 FNYEAQ, per germline. J gave up 8 bases and V 6 bases, and 7 bases lay outside the gene matches.

This clonotype was seen repeatedly, ten times or more. The CDR3 spells CASTGGLIYTDTQYF. CDR3 sequence (DNA): TGCGCCAGCACCGGTGGGCTAATTTACACAGATACGCAGTATTTT. This chain connects TRBV5-1 to TRBJ2-3; D is ambiguous. The CDR3 has 15 residues. Per the germline V gene, CDR1 is SGHRS and CDR2 is YFSETQ. V lost 6 bases, J lost 2 bases, and 16 bases lay in between. The complete variable domain, with remaining parts taken from reference TRBV5-1 and TRBJ2-3, reads KAGVTQTPRYLIKTRGQQVTLSCSPISGHRSVSWYQQTPGQGLQFLFEYFSETQRNKGNFPGRFSGRQFSNSRSEMNVSTLELGDSALYLCASTGGLIYTDTQYFGPGTRLTVL.

This clonotype was detected a few times. The rearrangement uses TRBV7-9 and TRBJ2-5; D might be TRBD2 (5 bases). Trimming shortened V by 3 bases and J by 3 bases, and 11 bases separated the two germline ends. The germline V gene encodes CDR1 SEHNR and CDR2 FQNEAQ (reference sequence). This CDR3 is built from 14 residues. CDR3 sequence: CASSLGRGKETQYF. CDR3 sequence (DNA): TGTGCCAGCAGCTTGGGGAGAGGTAAAGAGACCCAGTACTTC.

The V gene is TRBV4-3, the J gene TRBJ2-2; TRBD2 matches at 8 bases. Germline CDR1 is LGHNA and CDR2 is YSLEER. V was clipped by 2 bases and J by 3 bases; unmatched bases: 5. The CDR3 has 16 residues. The CDR3, as DNA: TGCGCCAGCAGCCAACACCCGGGACTAGACACCGGGGAGCTGTTTTTT. It yields the protein CASSQHPGLDTGELFF.

The sample holds many counts of this clonotype. The V gene is TRBV29-1, the J gene TRBJ2-6; D may be TRBD2 (5 bases). CDR1 SQVTM and CDR2 ANQGSEA come from the germline V gene. The CDR3 runs to 15 residues. Trimming cost V 4 bases and J 0 bases, with 10 bases left between them. The CDR3: CSVGEGFSGANVLTF. DNA for the CDR3: TGCAGCGTTGGAGAGGGATTCTCTGGGGCCAACGTCCTGACTTTC. Using reference TRBV29-1 and TRBJ2-6 for the parts outside the CDR3, the full variable domain is SAVISQKPSRDICQRGTSLTIQCQVDSQVTMMFWYRQQPGQSLTLIATANQGSEATYESGFVIDKFPISRPNLTFSTLTVSNMSPEDSSIYLCSVGEGFSGANVLTFGAGSRLTVL.

The chain uses TRBV7-8 and TRBJ2-2; unclear D gene. Per germline, CDR1 SGHVS and CDR2 FQNEAQ. The CDR3 sequence is 14 residues long. V dropped 3 bases and J dropped 6 bases, with 11 bases sitting between them. This CDR3 reads CASSFEVGPGELFF. The CDR3 coding sequence is TGTGCCAGCAGCTTCGAGGTCGGCCCCGGGGAGCTGTTTTTT.

The chain is built from TRBV7-9 and TRBJ1-3; a possible D gene is TRBD1 (5 bases). Trimming removed 6 bases at V and 2 bases at J, with 17 bases between. The CDR3 contains 16 residues. Germline V lookup: CDR1 SEHNR, CDR2 FQNEAQ (reference sequence). CDR3 nucleotides: TGTGCCAGCAGTTATTTTTGGGGGATAGCTGGAAACACCATATATTTT. Translating it yields CASSYFWGIAGNTIYF.

In this sample, this clonotype turned up a few times. The chain recombines TRBV27 with TRBJ2-1; perhaps TRBD2 as D (5 bases). From germline, CDR1 is MNHEY and CDR2 SMNVEV (reference sequence). The V end was cut by 5 bases, the J end by 0 bases, with 11 bases between. This CDR3 spans 15 amino acids. In DNA, the CDR3 is TGTGCCAGCAGTGCCCTAGCACACTCCTACAATGAGCAGTTCTTC. Residues: CASSALAHSYNEQFF.

The rearrangement links TRBV20-1 to TRBJ2-7; 10 bases line up with TRBD2. V shed 3 bases, J shed 0 bases, and the junction held 17 bases outside the gene matches. Germline CDR1 and CDR2: DFQATT and SNEGSKA (reference sequence). CDR3 size: 19 residues. The chain's CDR3 is CSASRPLAGDFRSSYEQYF. The DNA of the CDR3 is TGCAGTGCTAGCCGGCCCCTAGCGGGAGATTTCAGGAGCTCCTACGAGCAGTACTTC.

The chain recombines TRBV9 with TRBJ2-5; 9 bases map to TRBD2. The CDR3 consists of 16 residues. Germline V CDR1 and CDR2: SGDLS, YYNGEE. V was pared by 0 bases and J by 2 bases, with 5 bases of the junction left unmatched. The CDR3 DNA reads as TGTGCCAGCAGCGTAGTAGCTCTAGCGGGACAAGAGACCCAGTACTTC. This codes for CASSVVALAGQETQYF. Complete variable domain (other parts from reference TRBV9 and TRBJ2-5): DSGVTQTPKHLITATGQRVTLRCSPRSGDLSVYWYQQSLDQGLQFLIQYYNGEERAKGNILERFSAQQFPDLHSELNLSSLELGDSALYFCASSVVALAGQETQYFGPGTRLLVL.

This clonotype showed up many times. The rearrangement joins TRBV29-1 to TRBJ2-7, with a tentative D call TRBD2 (6 bases). From germline, CDR1 is SQVTM and CDR2 ANQGSEA. This CDR3 region has 13 residues. The ends were cut back, 4 bases at V and 5 bases at J, with 15 bases in the middle. For the CDR3, the DNA is TGCAGCGTTGGGAGGGCCCTCGGCCACGAGCAGTACTTC. This gives the protein CSVGRALGHEQYF.

This clonotype was seen only a few times. This sequence joins TRBV28 and TRBJ2-7; weak D call: TRBD1 (9 bases). The CDR3 is 20 amino acids. Trimming removed 2 bases at V and 1 base at J, with 27 bases between. Looked up from germline, CDR1 is MDHEN and CDR2 is SYDVKM. The CDR3 loop reads CASSLILSPGGTGSSYEQYF. The CDR3, as DNA: TGTGCCAGCAGTTTAATTTTGAGTCCGGGGGGGACAGGGTCTTCCTACGAGCAGTACTTC.

This CDR3 reads CAIRGRTDPPYGYTF. In nucleotides, the CDR3 is TGTGCCATCAGGGGAAGGACGGATCCCCCATATGGCTACACCTTC. The rearrangement joins TRBV10-3 to TRBJ1-2; no firm D call. From germline, CDR1 is ENHRY and CDR2 SYGVKD. Between the trimmed V and J ends, which lost 6 bases and 5 bases, there was a span of 19 bases. The CDR3 is made up of 15 amino acids.

This clonotype has a handful of counts. This sequence joins TRBV30 and TRBJ2-1; 9 nucleotides align to TRBD2. The CDR3 has 15 residues. CDR1 and CDR2 from the germline V gene are GTSNPN and SVGIG (reference sequence). Trimming at V came to 0 bases and at J to 6 bases, leaving 6 bases not matched to a gene. The CDR3 here is CAWSVLREGGNEQFF. Here the CDR3 DNA reads TGTGCCTGGAGTGTCTTGCGGGAGGGGGGCAATGAGCAGTTCTTC.

The V and J genes are TRBV19 and TRBJ2-1; 8 bases align to TRBD2. V lost 4 bases and J lost 5; bases outside the gene matches: 7. The CDR3 contains 15 residues. CDR1 LNHDA and CDR2 SQIVND come from the germline V gene (reference sequence). The CDR3 bases are TGTGCCAGTAGTACCAGACTAGCGTCGAACAATGAGCAGTTCTTC. Encoded protein: CASSTRLASNNEQFF. Full variable domain (outside the CDR3, taken from reference TRBV19 and TRBJ2-1): DGGITQSPKYLFRKEGQNVTLSCEQNLNHDAMYWYRQDPGQGLRLIYYSQIVNDFQKGDIAEGYSVSREKKESFPLTVTSAQKNPTAFYLCASSTRLASNNEQFFGPGTRLTVL.

This clonotype was recorded many times. V is TRBV9 and J is TRBJ2-5, with D unresolved. The germline V and J ends were trimmed by 4 bases and 5 bases, with 12 bases remaining between them. Germline V gene data show CDR1 as SGDLS and CDR2 as YYNGEE. CDR3 length: 13 amino acids. DNA for the CDR3: TGTGCCAGCAGCCTCGGCAGCACGGAGACCCAGTACTTC. The encoded protein is CASSLGSTETQYF.

J is TRBJ2-1 and V is TRBV21-1; the D segment call TRBD2 is taken from the table without a DNA check. TRBV21-1 is tagged as a pseudogene. The CDR3 totals 24 residues. The CDR3 DNA reads as TGTGCCAGCAGAAAGGAAAGGATGGGACAGTGGACTAGCGGGAGGGCCAAGCCCTACAATGAGCAGTTCTTC. It specifies CASRKERMGQWTSGRAKPYNEQFF.

This clonotype was seen a few times. The rearrangement uses TRBV27 and TRBJ2-7, with 7 bases lining up with TRBD2. With 5 bases clipped from V and 6 bases from J, the junction kept 13 bases outside the gene matches. Germline V lookup: CDR1 MNHEY, CDR2 SMNVEV (reference sequence). The length of the CDR3 is 15 residues. CDR3 sequence reads: CASSQTPISGGEQYF. In DNA, the CDR3 is TGTGCCAGCAGTCAAACCCCTATATCGGGGGGCGAGCAGTACTTC.

The rearrangement uses TRBV12-3 or TRBV12-4 and TRBJ2-4; 12 positions agree with TRBD1. Unmatched junction bases numbered 7, after V lost 4 bases and J lost 3 bases. The CDR3 contains 17 residues. The CDR3 nucleotides read TGTGCCAGCAGTTCCGCTGGGACAGGGGGCTTCAAAAACATTCAGTACTTC. Protein sequence: CASSSAGTGGFKNIQYF.

This clonotype was recorded a few times. The rearrangement uses TRBV6-2 or TRBV6-3 and TRBJ2-5, with 11 bases lining up with TRBD2. Per the germline V gene, CDR1 is MNHEY and CDR2 is SVGEGT. CDR3 length: 15 amino acids. Trimming removed 6 bases from V and 2 bases from J; junction bases left unmatched: 5. The DNA for the CDR3 is TGTGCCAGCAGGGGGACTAGCGGCTATCAAGAGACCCAGTACTTC. Protein sequence: CASRGTSGYQETQYF.

This clonotype was counted a few times. The chain links TRBV15 to TRBJ2-5, with a weak D call TRBD2 (7 bases). This CDR3 is 21 amino acids long. Germline V gene lookup returns CDR1 LNHNV and CDR2 YYDKDF (reference sequence). Trimming removed 2 bases at V and 2 bases at J, with 30 bases between. The CDR3 sequence: CATSRPLIGQQGGHIQETQYF. The CDR3 coding sequence is TGTGCCACCAGCAGACCCCTGATAGGCCAACAGGGAGGGCACATTCAAGAGACCCAGTACTTC.